These 9 T cell receptor beta chains came from one sample sequenced in a study of T cells in localized non-small cell lung cancer. Assay used: immunoSEQ multiplex PCR; TCRdb lists only in-frame clones, some missing. The table records under 35,000 clones, 92% of them present only once. Sequenced material: peripheral blood, taken before any cancer treatment. The receptors come from a female donor over 55 with stage I lung adenocarcinoma.

V usage is TRBV5-4 and J usage is TRBJ2-7; 7 bases line up with TRBD2. The CDR3 runs to 14 residues. Germline assignment: CDR1 SGHNT and CDR2 YYREEE (reference sequence). The V and J ends lost 4 bases and 3 bases, in that order; junction bases with no gene match: 7. The CDR3 region has the DNA TGTGCCAGCAGCCCAACCGGGACTATCTACGAGCAGTACTTC. This encodes CASSPTGTIYEQYF.

This clone was observed a single time. The rearrangement links TRBV30 to TRBJ1-1; D gene ambiguous. Germline CDR1 and CDR2: GTSNPN and SVGIG (reference sequence). This CDR3 comprises 12 residues. Trimming left V 3 bases short and J 3 bases short, with 8 bases between. The CDR3 DNA follows: TGTGCCTGGAGGGGATCTTACACTGAAGCTTTCTTT. Its protein product is CAWRGSYTEAFF.

V usage is TRBV19 and J usage is TRBJ1-2; D may be TRBD1 (5 bases). V dropped 7 bases and J dropped 5 bases, with 17 bases sitting between them. Per germline, CDR1 LNHDA and CDR2 SQIVND (reference sequence). This CDR3 contains 14 residues. The CDR3 nucleotides are TGTGCCAGTATCTCTAGCAGGGCGGAGTATGGCTACACCTTC. Translating it yields CASISSRAEYGYTF.

This chain connects TRBV15 to TRBJ2-3, with 9 bases that match TRBD2. Germline-derived CDR1 and CDR2 are LNHNV and YYDKDF (reference sequence). The trim removed 0 bases at V and 0 bases at J, leaving 1 base unmatched. The CDR3 consists of 16 residues. CDR3 sequence (DNA): TGTGCCACCAGCAGAGACACTAGCGGGAGCACAGATACGCAGTATTTT. Translating it yields CATSRDTSGSTDTQYF.

The rearrangement joins TRBV7-6 to TRBJ1-1; D possibly corresponds to TRBD1 (5 bases). Between the trimmed V and J ends, which lost 1 base and 5 bases, there was a span of 11 bases. This CDR3 has 14 residues. Germline lookup yields CDR1 SGHVS and CDR2 FNYEAQ. The CDR3 sequence: CASSLGSGGTEAFF. In DNA, the CDR3 is TGTGCCAGCAGCTTAGGGTCGGGGGGGACTGAAGCTTTCTTT.

The chain links TRBV4-2 to TRBJ2-1; possible D gene TRBD2, 5 bases. V was trimmed by 0 bases and J by 8 bases, leaving 14 bases between them. The germline CDR1 and CDR2 sequences are LGHNA and YNFKEQ. This CDR3 contains 15 residues. The CDR3 DNA sequence: TGTGCCAGCAGCCAAGATGCGGCTAGCTTCTATGAGCAGTTCTTC. Residues: CASSQDAASFYEQFF.

The V gene is TRBV4-3, the J gene TRBJ1-6, with D perhaps matching TRBD1 (6 bases). CDR1 and CDR2 (germline): LGHNA, YSLEER. Trimming took 0 bases from V and 10 from J, leaving 13 bases between them. The CDR3 length is 15 residues. CDR3 sequence: CASSQEDRVGSPLHF. The CDR3 DNA reads as TGCGCCAGCAGCCAAGAGGACAGAGTGGGATCACCCCTCCACTTT.

The chain recombines TRBV19 with TRBJ1-1, with 9 bases that match TRBD1. Unmatched junction bases numbered 7, after V lost 5 bases and J lost 0 bases. Germline V lookup: CDR1 LNHDA, CDR2 SQIVND (reference sequence). CDR3 length: 16 amino acids. CDR3 protein: CASSSRTGEMNTEAFF. CDR3 sequence (DNA): TGTGCCAGTAGTTCCCGGACAGGGGAGATGAACACTGAAGCTTTCTTT.

The gene calls are TRBV4-1 and TRBJ2-5, with D perhaps TRBD1 (6 bases). This CDR3 has 15 residues. Germline V CDR1 and CDR2: MGHRA, YSYEKL. The V end lost 1 base, the J end lost 1 base, and 10 bases lay between the germline ends. The CDR3, as DNA: TGCGCCAGCAGCCAAGGTGGGACAAGCCAAGAGACCCAGTACTTC. Encoded protein: CASSQGGTSQETQYF.